This T cell receptor (beta chain) was sequenced for a study of cytomegalovirus exposure and HLA in healthy donors. In the study overall: Early release data held approximately 81 million unique TCRs from HLA-typed donors.

This clone was counted only a few times. Its matching antigen is unknown. This CDR3 region has 14 residues. Looked up from germline, CDR1 is MNHNY and CDR2 is SVGAGI (reference sequence). Unmatched junction bases numbered 2, after V lost 6 bases and J lost 2 bases. The PCR was carried out with 60 Vbeta primers and 13 Jbeta primers. Libraries were prepared by immunoSEQ multiplex PCR; TCRdb keeps only in-frame clonotypes and omits some of them. The data contain around 120,000 clones, about 80% of them singletons. General study findings and limits: It was confirmed in vitro that a few of the CMV-associated chains were specific for CMV antigens. A later analysis by the authors found several of the most significant clusters apparently linked to common viral pathogens. The authors later linked a missense DCLRE1C variant to TCR beta V- and J-gene trimming.

This receptor was identified in a human donor in good health. The sample consisted of PBMCs. The chain couples TRBV6-6 to TRBJ2-7, with 12 bases matching TRBD2. The CDR3 DNA reads as TGTGCCAGCAGAGGACTAGCGGGGCCCTACGAGCAGTACTTC. It codes for CASRGLAGPYEQYF.